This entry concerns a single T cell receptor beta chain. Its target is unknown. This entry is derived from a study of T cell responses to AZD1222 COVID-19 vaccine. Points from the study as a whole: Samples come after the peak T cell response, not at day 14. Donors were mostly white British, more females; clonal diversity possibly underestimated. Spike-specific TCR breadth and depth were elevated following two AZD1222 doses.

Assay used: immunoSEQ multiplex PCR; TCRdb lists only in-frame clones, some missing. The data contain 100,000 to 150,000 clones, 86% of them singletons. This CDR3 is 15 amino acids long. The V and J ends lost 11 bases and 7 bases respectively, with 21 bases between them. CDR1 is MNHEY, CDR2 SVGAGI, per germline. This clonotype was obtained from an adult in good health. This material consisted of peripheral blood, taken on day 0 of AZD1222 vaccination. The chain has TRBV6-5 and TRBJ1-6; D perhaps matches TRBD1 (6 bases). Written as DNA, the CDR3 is TGTGCCGTAGGAACCGAGAGGACAGTCAATTCACCCCTCCACTTT. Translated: CAVGTERTVNSPLHF.